This record looks at one T cell receptor beta chain sequence and its context. The CDR3 is 15 amino acids. Unmatched junction bases numbered 5, after V lost 1 base and J lost 6 bases. Germline V gene lookup returns CDR1 SGHRS and CDR2 YFSETQ. These data come from a study of blood T cell repertoires in COVID-19. About the research overall: Sample material is recorded as cDNA or gDNA derived from T cells, B-cell-depleted T cells, or PBMCs.

Clones were sequenced by immunoSEQ multiplex PCR, and TCRdb holds only the in-frame ones, with some missing. The data contain 150,000 to 170,000 clones, roughly 80% of them seen just once; the ten biggest clones take up under 2%. The sample taken for sequencing was peripheral blood. V is TRBV5-1 and J is TRBJ2-2, with 8 bases aligning to TRBD1. The sequence was collected from an elderly man with acute or convalescent COVID-19. CDR3 DNA: TGCGCCAGCAGCTTGTCGTTACAGGGGGCCGGGGAGCTGTTTTTT. Translating it yields CASSLSLQGAGELFF. The full variable domain, in which reference TRBV5-1 and TRBJ2-2 provide the parts outside the CDR3, is KAGVTQTPRYLIKTRGQQVTLSCSPISGHRSVSWYQQTPGQGLQFLFEYFSETQRNKGNFPGRFSGRQFSNSRSEMNVSTLELGDSALYLCASSLSLQGAGELFFGEGSRLTVL.